The 15 T cell receptor beta chains reported below all come from one sample, sequenced in a study of blood T cell repertoires in COVID-19. Method: immunoSEQ multiplex PCR; TCRdb's copy keeps in-frame clones and lacks some. In the table there are tens of thousands of clones, around nine tenths of which are singletons. The specimen sequenced was peripheral blood. Receptors were obtained from a human donor in a cohort sampled during active COVID-19.

This clone appeared a single time. The gene calls are TRBV18 and TRBJ2-1; 8 bases are shared with TRBD2. The trim removed 6 bases at V and 3 bases at J, leaving 10 bases unmatched. This CDR3 spans 16 amino acids. In germline, CDR1 is KGHSH, CDR2 LQKENI. The CDR3 coding sequence is TGTGCCAGCTCTCCAGAGAGCGGGGGTATCTACAATGAGCAGTTCTTC. This encodes CASSPESGGIYNEQFF.

The chain combines TRBV28 with TRBJ1-5; D perhaps matches TRBD1 (6 bases). V shed 2 bases and J shed 7 bases, with 12 bases lying between them. CDR3 length: 14 amino acids. Germline assignment: CDR1 MDHEN and CDR2 SYDVKM. CDR3 in amino acids: CASSLGAGVQPQHF. The CDR3 bases are TGTGCCAGCAGTTTAGGGGCAGGGGTACAGCCCCAGCATTTT.

V gene TRBV2 combines with J gene TRBJ2-2; tentative D call: TRBD2 (5 bases). Germline-derived CDR1 and CDR2 are SNHLY and FYNNEI. The CDR3 covers 15 residues. Trimming removed 3 bases at V and 4 bases at J, with 12 bases between. This CDR3 is CASSDDRGSTGELFF. The CDR3 DNA reads as TGTGCCAGCAGTGACGATCGGGGTTCCACCGGGGAGCTGTTTTTT.

The chain has TRBV29-1 and TRBJ1-1; 7 positions agree with TRBD1. V gave up 5 bases and J gave up 0 bases; unmatched junction bases: 6. The V gene's germline CDR1 is SQVTM and CDR2 ANQGSEA. This CDR3 has 14 amino acids. The CDR3 bases are TGCAGCGTTTTGACAGGGCTGATGAACACTGAAGCTTTCTTT. This gives the protein CSVLTGLMNTEAFF.

The V gene is TRBV6-6, the J gene TRBJ1-4, with 7 bases aligning to TRBD1. The V gene end was trimmed by 0 bases and the J gene end by 8 bases; junction bases not matched to a gene: 3. The CDR3 runs 14 residues. Per germline, CDR1 MNHNY and CDR2 SVGAGI (reference sequence). The CDR3 coding sequence is TGTGCCAGCAGTTACTCGACAGGGAGGGAAAAACTGTTTTTT. It specifies CASSYSTGREKLFF.

The chain couples TRBV25-1 to TRBJ1-6, with D maybe TRBD1 (5 bases). Germline V gene sequence: CDR1 MGHDK, CDR2 SYGVNS. The CDR3 covers 15 residues. Trimming took off 8 bases at V and 7 bases at J, with 18 bases between the two ends. The chain's CDR3 is CASQPIRGGNSPLHF. The CDR3 DNA follows: TGTGCCAGCCAACCAATTAGGGGAGGGAATTCACCCCTCCACTTT.

This clone was seen a single time. The rearrangement links TRBV30 to TRBJ2-1; weak D call: TRBD1 (5 bases). CDR1 is GTSNPN, CDR2 SVGIG, per germline (reference sequence). CDR3 length equals 15 residues. Trimming removed 4 bases at V and 0 bases at J, with 13 bases between. The CDR3 is CAWTLQASSYNEQFF. The CDR3 region has the DNA TGTGCCTGGACCCTACAGGCTAGCTCCTACAATGAGCAGTTCTTC.

V is TRBV15 and J is TRBJ2-1; D may be TRBD1 (5 bases). The CDR3 totals 13 residues. CDR1 and CDR2 (germline): LNHNV, YYDKDF (reference sequence). Between the trimmed V and J ends, which lost 1 base and 4 bases, there was a span of 5 bases. CDR3 nucleotides: TGTGCCACCAGCAGAGGACAGTACAATGAGCAGTTCTTC. Residues: CATSRGQYNEQFF.

The chain carries TRBV30 and TRBJ2-1, with D possibly matching TRBD1 (5 bases). The V end lost 4 bases, the J end lost 2 bases, and 6 bases lay between the germline ends. The CDR3 runs 12 residues. From germline, CDR1 is GTSNPN and CDR2 SVGIG (reference sequence). As DNA, the CDR3 is TGTGCCTGGAAAGGGGCCTACAATGAGCAGTTCTTC. Protein: CAWKGAYNEQFF.

V gene TRBV9 combines with J gene TRBJ1-5; D is undetermined. From germline, CDR1 is SGDLS and CDR2 YYNGEE. The length of the CDR3 is 14 residues. Trimming took 0 bases from V and 7 from J, leaving 11 bases between them. The CDR3 bases are TGTGCCAGCAGCGTAGGAGGGCTGGGGCAGCCCCAGCATTTT. Its translation is CASSVGGLGQPQHF.

The rearrangement links TRBV7-2 to TRBJ2-1; 10 nucleotides line up with TRBD2. Germline CDR1 reads SGHTA; CDR2 reads FQGNSA. J gave up 9 bases and V 5 bases, and 10 bases lay outside the gene matches. The CDR3 has 15 amino acids. The DNA for the CDR3 is TGTGCCAGCAGCCCCCGGACTAGCGGTTTAGGTGAGCAGTTCTTC. Translating it yields CASSPRTSGLGEQFF.

The chain links TRBV19 to TRBJ2-7, with TRBD2 matching over 7 bases. The germline V gene encodes CDR1 LNHDA and CDR2 SQIVND (reference sequence). This CDR3 comprises 14 residues. V trimming: 4 bases; J trimming: 2 bases; junction bases outside the gene matches: 5. The CDR3 DNA reads as TGTGCCAGTAGTAGCGGGGGTTACCCCTACGAGCAGTACTTC. This translates into CASSSGGYPYEQYF.

The chain employs TRBV18 and TRBJ2-6; D is perhaps TRBD2 (6 bases). V was cut by 3 bases and J by 2 bases, with 8 bases left in between. Germline V lookup: CDR1 KGHSH, CDR2 LQKENI. CDR3 size: 15 residues. The CDR3 is CASSPRDPGANVLTF. CDR3 bases: TGTGCCAGCTCACCGCGGGACCCTGGGGCCAACGTCCTGACTTTC.

V usage is TRBV28 and J usage is TRBJ2-1; 9 bases are shared with TRBD1. Germline V gives CDR1 MDHEN, CDR2 SYDVKM. This CDR3 region has 13 residues. The CDR3 here is CATGQGFYNEQFF. In DNA, the CDR3 is TGTGCTACGGGACAGGGTTTTTACAATGAGCAGTTCTTC.

The V call is TRBV11-2, the J call TRBJ1-1; unclear D gene. V lost 3 bases and J 1 base, leaving 6 bases between the germline ends. The CDR3 spans 13 residues. Germline-derived CDR1 and CDR2 are SGHAT and FQNNGV. This chain's CDR3 is CASSFPGNTEAFF. In nucleotides, the CDR3 is TGTGCCAGCAGCTTTCCCGGGAACACTGAAGCTTTCTTT.